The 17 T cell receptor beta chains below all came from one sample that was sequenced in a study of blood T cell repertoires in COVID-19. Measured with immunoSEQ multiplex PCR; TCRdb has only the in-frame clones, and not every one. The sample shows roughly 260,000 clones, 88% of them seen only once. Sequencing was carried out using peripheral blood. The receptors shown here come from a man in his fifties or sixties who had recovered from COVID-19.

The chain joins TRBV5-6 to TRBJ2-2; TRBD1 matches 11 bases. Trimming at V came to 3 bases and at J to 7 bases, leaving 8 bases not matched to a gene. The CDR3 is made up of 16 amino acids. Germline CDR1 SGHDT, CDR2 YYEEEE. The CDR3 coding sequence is TGTGCCAGCAGCTCGCGGACAGGGGGCGCTGGCGGGGAGCTGTTTTTT. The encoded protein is CASSSRTGGAGGELFF.

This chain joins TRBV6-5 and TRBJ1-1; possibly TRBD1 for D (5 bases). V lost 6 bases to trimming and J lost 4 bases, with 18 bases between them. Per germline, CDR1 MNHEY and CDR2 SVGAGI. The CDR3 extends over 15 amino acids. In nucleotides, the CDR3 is TGTGCCAGCAGCTCGGGAGGGGTTGGGGTCACTGAAGCTTTCTTT. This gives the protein CASSSGGVGVTEAFF.

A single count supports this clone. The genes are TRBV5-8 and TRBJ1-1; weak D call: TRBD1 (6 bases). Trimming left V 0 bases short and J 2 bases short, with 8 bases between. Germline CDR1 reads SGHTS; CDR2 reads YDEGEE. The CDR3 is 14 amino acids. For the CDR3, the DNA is TGTGCCAGCAGCTTGGCAGGGGATAACACTGAAGCTTTCTTT. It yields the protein CASSLAGDNTEAFF.

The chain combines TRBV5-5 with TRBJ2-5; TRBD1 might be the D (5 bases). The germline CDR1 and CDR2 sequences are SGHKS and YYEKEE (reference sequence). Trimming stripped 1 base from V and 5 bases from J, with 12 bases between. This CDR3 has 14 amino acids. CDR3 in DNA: TGTGCCAGCAGCTTGCTTGGGGCAGAGGAGACCCAGTACTTC. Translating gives CASSLLGAEETQYF.

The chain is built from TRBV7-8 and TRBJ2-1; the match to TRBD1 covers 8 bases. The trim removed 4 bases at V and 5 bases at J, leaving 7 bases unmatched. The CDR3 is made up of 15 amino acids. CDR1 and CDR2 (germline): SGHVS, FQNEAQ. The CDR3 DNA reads TGTGCCAGCAGCTCACGACAGGGGTTGGACAATGAGCAGTTCTTC. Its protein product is CASSSRQGLDNEQFF. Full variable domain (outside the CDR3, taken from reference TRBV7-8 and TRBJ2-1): GAGVSQSPRYKVAKRGQDVALRCDPISGHVSLFWYQQALGQGPEFLTYFQNEAQLDKSGLPSDRFFAERPEGSVSTLKIQRTQQEDSAVYLCASSSRQGLDNEQFFGPGTRLTVL.

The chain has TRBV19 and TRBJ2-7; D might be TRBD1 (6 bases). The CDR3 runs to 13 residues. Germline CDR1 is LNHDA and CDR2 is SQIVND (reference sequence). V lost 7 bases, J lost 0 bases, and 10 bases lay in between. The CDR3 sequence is CASKNRASYEQYF. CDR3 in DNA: TGTGCCAGTAAGAACAGGGCCTCCTACGAGCAGTACTTC.

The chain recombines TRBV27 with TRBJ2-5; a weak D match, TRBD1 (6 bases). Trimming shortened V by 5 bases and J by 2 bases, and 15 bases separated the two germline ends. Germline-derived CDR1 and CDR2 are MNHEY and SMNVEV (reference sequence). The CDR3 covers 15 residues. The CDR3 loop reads CASSGGQGGQETQYF. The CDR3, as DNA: TGTGCCAGCAGTGGGGGCCAGGGTGGACAAGAGACCCAGTACTTC.

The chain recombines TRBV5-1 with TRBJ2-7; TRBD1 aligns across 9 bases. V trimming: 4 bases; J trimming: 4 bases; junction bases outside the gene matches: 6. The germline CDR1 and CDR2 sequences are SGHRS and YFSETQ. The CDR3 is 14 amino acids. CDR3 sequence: CASSTTGGPYEQYF. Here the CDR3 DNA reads TGCGCCAGCAGCACGACAGGGGGGCCATACGAGCAGTACTTC.

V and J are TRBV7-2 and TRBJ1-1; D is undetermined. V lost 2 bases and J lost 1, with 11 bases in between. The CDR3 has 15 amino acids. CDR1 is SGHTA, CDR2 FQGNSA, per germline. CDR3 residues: CASSLSSGGNTEAFF. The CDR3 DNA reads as TGTGCCAGCAGCTTATCCTCAGGAGGGAACACTGAAGCTTTCTTT.

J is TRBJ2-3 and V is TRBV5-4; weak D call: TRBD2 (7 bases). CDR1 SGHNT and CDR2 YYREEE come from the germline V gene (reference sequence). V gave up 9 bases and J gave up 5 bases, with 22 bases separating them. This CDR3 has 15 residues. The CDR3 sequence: CATFGGGLIGDTQYF. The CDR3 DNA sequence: TGTGCCACCTTTGGGGGGGGGCTTATCGGAGATACGCAGTATTTT.

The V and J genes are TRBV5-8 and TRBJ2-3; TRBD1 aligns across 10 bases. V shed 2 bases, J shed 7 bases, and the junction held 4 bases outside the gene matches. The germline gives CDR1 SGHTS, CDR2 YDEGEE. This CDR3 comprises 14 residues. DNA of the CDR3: TGTGCCAGCAGCTTAGGACAGGGGGTGAATACGCAGTATTTT. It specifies CASSLGQGVNTQYF.

CDR3 protein: CASGLAGGYEQYF. The CDR3 DNA sequence: TGTGCCAGCGGCCTAGCGGGGGGCTACGAGCAGTACTTC. The chain carries TRBV7-9 and TRBJ2-7; 11 nucleotides match TRBD2. The V gene's germline CDR1 is SEHNR and CDR2 FQNEAQ (reference sequence). CDR3 length: 13 residues. With 8 bases clipped from V and 3 bases from J, the junction kept 3 bases outside the gene matches.

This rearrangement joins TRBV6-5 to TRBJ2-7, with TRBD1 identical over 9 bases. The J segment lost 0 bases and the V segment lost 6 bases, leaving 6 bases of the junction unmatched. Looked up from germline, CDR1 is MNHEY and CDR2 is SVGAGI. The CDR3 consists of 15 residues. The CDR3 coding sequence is TGTGCCAGCAGCGGTGGACAGGGGTCCTCCTACGAGCAGTACTTC. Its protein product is CASSGGQGSSYEQYF.

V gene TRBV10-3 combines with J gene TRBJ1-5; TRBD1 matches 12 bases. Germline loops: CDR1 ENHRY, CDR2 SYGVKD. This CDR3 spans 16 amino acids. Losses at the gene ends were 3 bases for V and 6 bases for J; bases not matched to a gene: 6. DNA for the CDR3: TGTGCCATCAGTGAACCCGGGACAGGGGGCGGTCAGCCCCAGCATTTT. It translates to CAISEPGTGGGQPQHF.

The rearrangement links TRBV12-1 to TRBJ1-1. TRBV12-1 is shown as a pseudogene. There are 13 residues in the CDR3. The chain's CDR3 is CASSLGGNTEAFF. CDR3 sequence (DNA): TGTGCCAGCAGCTTGGGGGGTAACACTGAAGCTTTCTTT.

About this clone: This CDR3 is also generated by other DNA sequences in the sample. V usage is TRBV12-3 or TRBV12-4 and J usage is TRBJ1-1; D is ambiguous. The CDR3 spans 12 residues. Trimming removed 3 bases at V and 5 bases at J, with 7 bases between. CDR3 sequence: CASSLRGTEAFF. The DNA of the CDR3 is TGTGCCAGCAGTTTGCGGGGAACTGAAGCTTTCTTT.

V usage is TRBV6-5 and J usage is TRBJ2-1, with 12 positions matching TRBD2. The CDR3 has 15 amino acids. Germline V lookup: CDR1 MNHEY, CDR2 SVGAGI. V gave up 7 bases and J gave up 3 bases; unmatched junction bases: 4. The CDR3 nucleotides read TGTGCCAGCACCCAACTAGCGGGGGGCTACAATGAGCAGTTCTTC. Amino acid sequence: CASTQLAGGYNEQFF.